Below, 2 T cell receptor beta chains from the same sample are listed, as sequenced in a study of response to subunit inactivated influenza vaccine. TCRdb processed the RT-PCR reads anew with MiXCR; each CDR3 protein has one entry. The table has roughly 570,000 distinct CDR3 sequences, 12% to 15% seen once. Specimen: PBMCs from blood, collected roughly 12 days after vaccination. The receptors stem from a man in his forties or fifties who received an inactivated influenza vaccine.

This clonotype has only a few counts. The chain has TRBV20-1 and TRBJ2-3; 11 nucleotides line up with TRBD2. From germline, CDR1 is DFQATT and CDR2 SNEGSKA (reference sequence). Trimming removed 4 bases from V and 3 bases from J; junction bases left unmatched: 9. This CDR3 is built from 16 residues. CDR3 sequence (DNA): TGCAGTGCTACACCCGGGACTAGCGGAACGACAGATACGCAGTATTTT. Its translation: CSATPGTSGTTDTQYF.

The chain uses TRBV10-3 and TRBJ2-1; 10 nucleotides line up with TRBD2. This CDR3 is built from 14 residues. Germline V gene data show CDR1 as ENHRY and CDR2 as SYGVKD. After removal of 6 bases from V and 6 bases from J, the junction contained 5 bases not matched to a gene. CDR3 region: CAIRKAGGANEQFF. CDR3 DNA: TGTGCCATCAGGAAAGCGGGAGGGGCCAATGAGCAGTTCTTC.